This T cell receptor beta chain was sequenced for a study of T cells in Graves' hyperthyroidism and ophthalmopathy. Study details: Sampling of peripheral blood happened at initial diagnosis, prior to any treatment.

Ophthalmopathy patients all had a Clinical Activity Score of at least 3, a NOSPECS grade of at least 4 and disease under 3 months old. Together with thyroid ultrasound, orbital computed tomography, serum thyroxine and TRAb, clinical symptoms were used for diagnoses. The CDR3 is 15 residues long. The germline CDR1 and CDR2 sequences are SNHLY and FYNNEI. Trimming removed 4 bases from V and 6 bases from J, with 19 bases in between. RNA transcripts provided the source from which TCR beta CDR3 regions were amplified. With the HTBI primer set, the TCR CDR3 went through a first round of RT-PCR. TCRdb reprocessed the multiplex PCR reads with MiXCR, giving one entry per CDR3 protein. This sample has around 300,000 distinct CDR3 sequences; roughly an eighth occur once, and the top ten carry about 37%. Many counts were recorded for this clonotype.

The chain couples TRBV2 to TRBJ2-7; D gene unclear. Sequenced: blood. The TCR sequence derives from a woman in her thirties or forties with Graves' ophthalmopathy. CDR3 sequence: CASSVDRASASEQYF. The CDR3 region has the DNA TGTGCCAGCAGTGTGGATAGGGCTTCTGCTTCCGAGCAGTACTTC.